The 5 T cell receptor beta chains presented below share a single source sample, sequenced in a study of blood T cells in healthy people across ages. A sample-barcoded 5' primer and a J-beta primer mix were used in a second PCR of about 7 to 11 cycles. MiXCR, applied by TCRdb to the 5' RACE reads, yields one record per CDR3 protein. This table holds approximately 600,000 distinct CDR3 sequences, about 54% found once. Sequenced input: blood. Receptors originate from a man aged 55 to 70 in good health.

The rearrangement joins TRBV4-2 to TRBJ2-1, with TRBD2 matching 7 bases. With V trimmed by 11 bases and J by 9 bases, 34 bases remained unmatched. The CDR3 length is 20 residues. CDR1 and CDR2 (germline): LGHNA, YNFKEQ. The CDR3 region has the DNA TGTGCCGACAGCCAAGATCATCAATGGGTTTTAGCGGGTTTGGGAAGTGAGCAGTTCTTC. Translated: CADSQDHQWVLAGLGSEQFF.

This chain links TRBV10-3 with TRBJ1-2; D unclear. The V end was cut by 10 bases, the J end by 1 base, with 13 bases between. CDR3 length equals 13 residues. Germline loops: CDR1 ENHRY, CDR2 SYGVKD. As DNA, the CDR3 is TGTGCCAATGCGGATGGGGATAACTATGGCTACACCTTC. Protein sequence: CANADGDNYGYTF.

This clonotype was observed a single time. The rearrangement joins TRBV20-1 to TRBJ1-2, with D unclear. Trimming removed 5 bases from V and 1 base from J, with 11 bases in between. This CDR3 spans 13 amino acids. Germline V gene lookup returns CDR1 DFQATT and CDR2 SNEGSKA (reference sequence). The CDR3 sequence is CSAPGAVNYGYTF. The CDR3 DNA sequence: TGCAGTGCTCCCGGCGCTGTTAACTATGGCTACACCTTC.

The V gene is TRBV5-5, the J gene TRBJ2-5; no clear D gene. Germline CDR1 SGHKS, CDR2 YYEKEE (reference sequence). CDR3 size: 15 residues. V was trimmed by 0 bases and J by 4 bases, leaving 13 bases between them. In DNA, the CDR3 is TGTGCCAGCAGCTTGGTTGGGGAAGGAGCAGAGACCCAGTACTTC. Translation gives CASSLVGEGAETQYF.

The rearrangement links TRBV20-1 to TRBJ1-1; D might be TRBD1 (5 bases). V shed 1 base and J shed 8 bases, with 11 bases lying between them. This CDR3 has 12 amino acids. Looked up from germline, CDR1 is DFQATT and CDR2 is SNEGSKA (reference sequence). The DNA for the CDR3 is TGCAGTGCTAGAGCCGATTCAGGGGAAGCTTTCTTT. Its translation: CSARADSGEAFF.